This T cell receptor (beta chain) was captured by sequencing in a study of blood T cell repertoires in COVID-19. The method was immunoSEQ multiplex PCR; TCRdb's version includes in-frame clones alone and lacks a portion of them. The table includes approximately 140,000 clones, less than 90% detected once. This CDR3 region has 15 residues. The V segment lost 4 bases and the J segment 3 bases; nucleotides outside the gene matches: 9. Germline V gives CDR1 SGHRS, CDR2 YFSETQ. Participant ages covered about 18 to 95 years across around 25 US areas. Cohorts were assigned according to the clinical history that participants reported.

This rearrangement joins TRBV5-1 to TRBJ1-1; TRBD1 matches at 7 bases. The receptor was derived from a woman between 50 and 59 years old who had been exposed to COVID-19. Sequencing was performed on PBMCs or T cells enriched from blood (not recorded which). Here the CDR3 reads CASSAITGEDTEAFF. For the CDR3, the DNA is TGCGCCAGCAGCGCAATTACAGGGGAGGACACTGAAGCTTTCTTT. Combining the CDR3 with reference TRBV5-1 and TRBJ1-1 gives the whole variable domain KAGVTQTPRYLIKTRGQQVTLSCSPISGHRSVSWYQQTPGQGLQFLFEYFSETQRNKGNFPGRFSGRQFSNSRSEMNVSTLELGDSALYLCASSAITGEDTEAFFGQGTRLTVV.